This T cell receptor beta chain is drawn from a study of T cells in Graves' hyperthyroidism and ophthalmopathy. From RNA transcripts, TCR beta CDR3 regions were amplified. During a first-round RT-PCR of the TCR CDR3, the HTBI primer set was used. TCRdb itself ran the multiplex PCR reads through MiXCR, one entry per CDR3 protein. This table has about 700,000 distinct CDR3 sequences, 11% to 15% appearing once. This clonotype came up many times. Losses at the gene ends were 0 bases for V and 4 bases for J; bases not matched to a gene: 10. There are 18 residues in the CDR3. Looked up from germline, CDR1 is SGHAT and CDR2 is FQNNGV.

The receptor's source is a woman aged 18-29 years with Graves' hyperthyroidism. The chain is built from TRBV11-2 and TRBJ2-5; TRBD2 matches 11 bases. Sequences were obtained from blood. CDR3 in amino acids: CASSLEFTSGSRLETQYF. CDR3 bases: TGTGCCAGCAGCTTAGAGTTTACTAGCGGGAGCCGTTTAGAGACCCAGTACTTC.